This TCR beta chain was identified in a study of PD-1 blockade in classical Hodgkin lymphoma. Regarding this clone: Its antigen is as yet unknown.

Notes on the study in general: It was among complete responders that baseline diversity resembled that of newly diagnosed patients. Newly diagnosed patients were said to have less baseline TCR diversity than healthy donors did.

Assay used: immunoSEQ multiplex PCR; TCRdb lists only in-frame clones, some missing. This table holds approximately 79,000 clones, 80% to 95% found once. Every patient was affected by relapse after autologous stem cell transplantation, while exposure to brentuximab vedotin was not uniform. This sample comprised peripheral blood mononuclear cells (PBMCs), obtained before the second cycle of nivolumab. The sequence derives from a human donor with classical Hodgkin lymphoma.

In DNA form, the CDR3 reads TGTGCCAGCAGGTCTAGCGGGAGGTGGGCAAATGAGCAGTTCTTC. Translation: CASRSSGRWANEQFF. The V gene is TRBV7-3, the J gene TRBJ2-1; TRBD2 agrees at 11 bases. J was trimmed by 7 bases and V by 6 bases; bases with no gene match: 8. Germline lookup yields CDR1 SGHTA and CDR2 FQGTGA. The CDR3 runs to 15 residues.